Listed here are 10 T cell receptor beta chains from one sample, sequenced in a study of blood T cell repertoires in COVID-19. Measured with immunoSEQ multiplex PCR; TCRdb has only the in-frame clones, and not every one. The sample has over 50,000 clones; around 87% are singletons. Sequencing was done on a sample of peripheral blood. Receptors were obtained from a man in his 60s with acute or convalescent COVID-19.

The chain carries TRBV5-1 and TRBJ2-1, with 13 bases aligning to TRBD2. V dropped 0 bases and J dropped 8; count of bases not matched to a gene: 8. CDR3 length: 17 residues. The germline V gene has CDR1 SGHRS and CDR2 YFSETQ. The CDR3 region has the DNA TGCGCCAGCAGCTTGGGGTCGACTAGCGGGGGGATGGATGAGCAGTTCTTC. Protein product: CASSLGSTSGGMDEQFF.

This clone was seen a handful of times. The rearrangement joins TRBV6-1 to TRBJ2-1; 10 positions agree with TRBD1. V shed 2 bases, J shed 12 bases, and the junction held 10 bases outside the gene matches. Germline CDR1 is MNHNS and CDR2 is SASEGT. This CDR3 spans 15 amino acids. In nucleotides, the CDR3 is TGTGCCAGCAGTGAAATGGGACAGGGGCCGTGGGGGCAGTTCTTC. It translates to CASSEMGQGPWGQFF.

The V gene is TRBV5-5, the J gene TRBJ1-1; D is possibly TRBD1 (5 bases). CDR1 SGHKS and CDR2 YYEKEE come from the germline V gene (reference sequence). Trimming cost V 3 bases and J 1 base, with 13 bases left between them. The CDR3 extends over 15 amino acids. The CDR3 here is CASSWADTENTEAFF. CDR3 sequence (DNA): TGTGCCAGCAGCTGGGCGGACACCGAGAACACTGAAGCTTTCTTT.

This chain joins TRBV27 and TRBJ2-1, with D uncertain. Looked up from germline, CDR1 is MNHEY and CDR2 is SMNVEV (reference sequence). The CDR3 runs to 15 residues. V was trimmed by 4 bases and J by 0 bases, leaving 10 bases between them. CDR3 in amino acids: CASSYSPASYNEQFF. DNA of the CDR3: TGTGCCAGCAGTTACTCCCCTGCCTCCTACAATGAGCAGTTCTTC.

V gene TRBV12-3 or TRBV12-4 combines with J gene TRBJ1-1; no definite D call. CDR3 length: 13 residues. Trimming cost V 5 bases and J 5 bases, with 12 bases left between them. CDR3 sequence (DNA): TGTGCCAGCAGTCCCCCCTTCGGGACTGAAGCTTTCTTT. Translating gives CASSPPFGTEAFF.

The V gene is TRBV3-1 (or the pseudogene TRBV3-2), the J gene TRBJ1-2, with a possible D match to TRBD1 (5 bases). V lost 4 bases, J lost 4 bases, and 7 bases lay in between. The CDR3 loop spans 12 amino acids. Per germline, CDR1 LGHDT and CDR2 YNNKEL (reference sequence). The CDR3 loop reads CASSPDSYGYTF. The CDR3 coding sequence is TGTGCCAGCAGCCCCGACAGCTATGGCTACACCTTC.

This clone came up once. The chain recombines TRBV30 with TRBJ1-2; TRBD1 agrees at 11 bases. CDR1 GTSNPN and CDR2 SVGIG come from the germline V gene (reference sequence). The CDR3 runs to 13 residues. V lost 4 bases and J lost 8; bases outside the gene matches: 6. DNA of the CDR3: TGTGCCTGGAAACGGGGACAGGGGGAGGGCTACACCTTC. Translated, it gives CAWKRGQGEGYTF.

This clone was picked up one time. V and J are TRBV4-3 and TRBJ1-5; D call uncertain. Germline V gives CDR1 LGHNA, CDR2 YSLEER. This CDR3 is built from 15 residues. V was pared by 0 bases and J by 9 bases, with 15 bases between. CDR3 coding DNA: TGCGCCAGCAGCCAAGATACACACGGGGTGGGGCCCCAGCATTTT. It is translated as CASSQDTHGVGPQHF.

This sequence joins TRBV19 and TRBJ1-1, with unresolved D. The CDR3 is 16 residues long. The V and J ends lost 5 bases and 0 bases respectively, with 16 bases between them. Germline V lookup: CDR1 LNHDA, CDR2 SQIVND (reference sequence). The CDR3 loop reads CASSSDRGPMNTEAFF. DNA for the CDR3: TGTGCCAGTAGTTCCGATCGAGGGCCCATGAACACTGAAGCTTTCTTT.

The V call is TRBV11-2, the J call TRBJ1-6; the match to TRBD1 covers 11 bases. Germline lookup yields CDR1 SGHAT and CDR2 FQNNGV. There are 16 residues in the CDR3. Trimming took 5 bases from V and 6 from J; bases not matched to a gene: 6. CDR3 region: CASSLGGQGVNSPLHF. CDR3 bases: TGTGCCAGCAGCCTAGGGGGACAGGGGGTTAATTCACCCCTCCACTTT.